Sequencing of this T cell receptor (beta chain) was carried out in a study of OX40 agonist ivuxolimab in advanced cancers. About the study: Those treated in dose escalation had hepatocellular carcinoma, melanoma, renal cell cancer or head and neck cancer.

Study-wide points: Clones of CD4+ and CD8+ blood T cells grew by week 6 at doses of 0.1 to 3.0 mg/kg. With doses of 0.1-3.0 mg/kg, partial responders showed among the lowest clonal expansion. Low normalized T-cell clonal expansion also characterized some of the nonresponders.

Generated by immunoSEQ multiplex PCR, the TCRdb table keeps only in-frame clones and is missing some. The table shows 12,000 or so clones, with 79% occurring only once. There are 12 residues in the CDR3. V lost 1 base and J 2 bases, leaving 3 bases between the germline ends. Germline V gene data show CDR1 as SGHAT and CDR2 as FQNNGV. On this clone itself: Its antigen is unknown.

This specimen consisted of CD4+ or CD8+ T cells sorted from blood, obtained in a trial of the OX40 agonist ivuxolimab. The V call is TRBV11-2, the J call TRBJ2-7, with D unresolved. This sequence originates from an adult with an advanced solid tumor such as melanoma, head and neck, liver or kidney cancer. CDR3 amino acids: CASSLVPYEQYF. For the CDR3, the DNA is TGTGCCAGCAGCTTAGTACCCTACGAGCAGTACTTC.